This T cell receptor beta chain derives from a study of spatial heterogeneity in lung cancer. Study-level background: There were, on average, more than 9.5 raw-read appearances for each unique TCR and UMI combination.

Every TCR cDNA molecule bore its own unique molecular identifier. TCRdb used MiXCR to reprocess the 5' RACE reads, holding one entry per CDR3 protein. Among roughly 79,000 distinct CDR3 sequences, roughly 8% were seen once, and the ten largest hold roughly 6.4%. At least ten counts were recorded for this clonotype. Time point reported: sample taken at primary tumor resection. Whole RNA from tumor, nontumor lung or frozen PBMC was sequenced unsorted. CDR3 length equals 14 residues. V dropped 5 bases and J dropped 10; count of bases not matched to a gene: 8. CDR1 is SGHNT, CDR2 YENEEA, per germline. The TCR sequence derives from a male donor with early-stage non-small cell lung cancer. The material sequenced was PBMCs, taken at surgery. The chain uses TRBV11-3 and TRBJ2-1; TRBD1 matches 10 bases. The CDR3, as DNA: TGTGCCAGCAGCGCGGGACAGGGGTCCATGGAGCAGTTCTTC. Translated, it gives CASSAGQGSMEQFF.